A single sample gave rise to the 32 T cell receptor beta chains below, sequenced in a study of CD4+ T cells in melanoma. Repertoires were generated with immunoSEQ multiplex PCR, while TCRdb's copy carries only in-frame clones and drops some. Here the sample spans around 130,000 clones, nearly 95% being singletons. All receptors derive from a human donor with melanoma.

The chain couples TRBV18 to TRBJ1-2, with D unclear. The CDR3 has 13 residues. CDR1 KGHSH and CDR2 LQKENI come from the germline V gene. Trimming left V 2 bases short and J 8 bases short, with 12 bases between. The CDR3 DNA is TGTGCCAGCTCACCAGAGACGGCTGGCGGCTACACCTTC. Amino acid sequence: CASSPETAGGYTF.

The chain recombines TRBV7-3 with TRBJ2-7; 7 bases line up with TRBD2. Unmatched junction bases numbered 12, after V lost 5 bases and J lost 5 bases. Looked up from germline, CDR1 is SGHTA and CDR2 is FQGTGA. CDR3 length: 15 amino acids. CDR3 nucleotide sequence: TGTGCCAGCAGCCTAATGGGCGGGGGTCCAGACGAGCAGTACTTC. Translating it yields CASSLMGGGPDEQYF.

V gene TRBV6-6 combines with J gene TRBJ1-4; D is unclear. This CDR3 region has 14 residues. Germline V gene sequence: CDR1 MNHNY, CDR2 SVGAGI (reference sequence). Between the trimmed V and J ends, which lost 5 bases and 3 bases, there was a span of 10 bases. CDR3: CASSGVVPNEKLFF. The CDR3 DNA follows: TGTGCCAGCAGTGGGGTTGTTCCTAATGAAAAACTGTTTTTT.

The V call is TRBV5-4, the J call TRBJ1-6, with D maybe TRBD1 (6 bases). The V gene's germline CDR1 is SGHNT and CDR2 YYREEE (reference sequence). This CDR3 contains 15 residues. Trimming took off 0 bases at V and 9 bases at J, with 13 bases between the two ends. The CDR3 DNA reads TGTGCCAGCAGCTTGGCCGACAGGATGGGTTCACCCCTCCACTTT. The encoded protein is CASSLADRMGSPLHF.

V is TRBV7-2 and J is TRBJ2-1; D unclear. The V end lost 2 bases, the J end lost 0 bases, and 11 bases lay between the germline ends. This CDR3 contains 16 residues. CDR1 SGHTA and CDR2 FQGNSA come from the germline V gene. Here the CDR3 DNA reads TGTGCCAGCAGCTTAAGGGCGGCCAGCTCCTACAATGAGCAGTTCTTC. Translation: CASSLRAASSYNEQFF.

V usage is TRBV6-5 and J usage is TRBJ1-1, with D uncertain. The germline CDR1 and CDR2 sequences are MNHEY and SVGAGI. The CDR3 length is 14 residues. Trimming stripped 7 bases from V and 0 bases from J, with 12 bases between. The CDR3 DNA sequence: TGTGCCAGCATCCATACAAGCCTGAACACTGAAGCTTTCTTT. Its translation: CASIHTSLNTEAFF.

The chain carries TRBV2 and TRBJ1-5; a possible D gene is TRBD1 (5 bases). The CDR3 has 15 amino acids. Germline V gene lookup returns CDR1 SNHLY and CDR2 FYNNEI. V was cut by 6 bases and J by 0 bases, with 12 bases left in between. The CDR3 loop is CASRAQGHSNQPQHF. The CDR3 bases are TGTGCCAGCAGAGCCCAGGGCCATAGCAATCAGCCCCAGCATTTT.

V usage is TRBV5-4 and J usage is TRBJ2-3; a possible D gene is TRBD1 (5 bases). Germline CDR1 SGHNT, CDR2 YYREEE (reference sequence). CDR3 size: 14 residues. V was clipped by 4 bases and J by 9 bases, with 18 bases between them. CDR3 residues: CASSEEPQGSTQYF. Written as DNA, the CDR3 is TGTGCCAGCAGCGAGGAACCTCAGGGATCCACGCAGTATTTT.

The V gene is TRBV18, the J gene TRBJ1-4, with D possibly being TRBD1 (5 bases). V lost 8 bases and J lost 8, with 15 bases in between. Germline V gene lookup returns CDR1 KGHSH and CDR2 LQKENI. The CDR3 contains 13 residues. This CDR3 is CASAEKWGEKLFF. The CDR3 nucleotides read TGTGCCAGCGCAGAGAAATGGGGGGAAAAACTGTTTTTT.

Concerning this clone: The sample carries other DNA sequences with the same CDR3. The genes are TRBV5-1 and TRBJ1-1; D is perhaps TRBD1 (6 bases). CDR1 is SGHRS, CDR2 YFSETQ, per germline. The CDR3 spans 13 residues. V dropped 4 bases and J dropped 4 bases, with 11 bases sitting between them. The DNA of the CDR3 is TGCGCCAGCAGCCCACAGGGAGGCACTGAAGCTTTCTTT. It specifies CASSPQGGTEAFF.

CDR3 sequence (DNA): TGTGCCAGCAGTGAAGTGGGAGGGGGAGGCTACACCTTC. Protein: CASSEVGGGGYTF. The V and J genes are TRBV6-1 and TRBJ1-2, with a possible D match to TRBD1 (6 bases). The CDR3 loop spans 13 amino acids. V was trimmed by 1 base and J by 8 bases, leaving 11 bases between them. Germline lookup yields CDR1 MNHNS and CDR2 SASEGT.

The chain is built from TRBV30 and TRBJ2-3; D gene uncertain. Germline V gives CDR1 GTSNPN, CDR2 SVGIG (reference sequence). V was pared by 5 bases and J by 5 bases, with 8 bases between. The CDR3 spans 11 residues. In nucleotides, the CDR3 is TGTGCCTGGGGTAGCCTAGATACGCAGTATTTT. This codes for CAWGSLDTQYF.

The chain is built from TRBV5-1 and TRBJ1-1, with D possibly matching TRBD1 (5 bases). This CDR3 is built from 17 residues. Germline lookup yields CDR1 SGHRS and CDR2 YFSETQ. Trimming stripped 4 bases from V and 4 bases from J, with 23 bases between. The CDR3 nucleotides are TGCGCCAGCAGCCCGACCCCAGGCGGGGGAGGTAGCACTGAAGCTTTCTTT. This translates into CASSPTPGGGGSTEAFF.

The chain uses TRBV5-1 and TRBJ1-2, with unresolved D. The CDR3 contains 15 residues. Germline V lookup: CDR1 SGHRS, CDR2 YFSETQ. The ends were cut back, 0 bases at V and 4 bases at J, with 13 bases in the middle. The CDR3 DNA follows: TGCGCCAGCAGCTTGGCTGGGCGGACCCCCTATGGCTACACCTTC. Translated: CASSLAGRTPYGYTF.

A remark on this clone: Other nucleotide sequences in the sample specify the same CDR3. CDR3 nucleotide sequence: TGTGCCAGCAGCTACGGACAATCCGAGACCCAGTACTTC. This sequence encodes CASSYGQSETQYF. The genes are TRBV7-3 and TRBJ2-5, with TRBD1 as a possible D gene (5 bases). Germline V gives CDR1 SGHTA, CDR2 FQGTGA. The CDR3 spans 13 residues. The V end was cut by 4 bases, the J end by 5 bases, with 11 bases between.

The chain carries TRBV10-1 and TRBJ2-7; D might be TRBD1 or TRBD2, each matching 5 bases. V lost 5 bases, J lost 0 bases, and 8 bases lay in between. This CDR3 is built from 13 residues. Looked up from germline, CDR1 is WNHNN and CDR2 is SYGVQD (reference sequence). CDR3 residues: CASSRDGSYEQYF. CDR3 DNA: TGCGCCAGCAGTCGGGACGGCTCCTACGAGCAGTACTTC.

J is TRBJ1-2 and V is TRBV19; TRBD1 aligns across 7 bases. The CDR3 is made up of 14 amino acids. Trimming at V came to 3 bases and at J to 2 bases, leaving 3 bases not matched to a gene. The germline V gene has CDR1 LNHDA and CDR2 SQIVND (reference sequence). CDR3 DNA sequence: TGTGCCAGTAGTATTAGGGGACAGAACTATGGCTACACCTTC. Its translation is CASSIRGQNYGYTF.

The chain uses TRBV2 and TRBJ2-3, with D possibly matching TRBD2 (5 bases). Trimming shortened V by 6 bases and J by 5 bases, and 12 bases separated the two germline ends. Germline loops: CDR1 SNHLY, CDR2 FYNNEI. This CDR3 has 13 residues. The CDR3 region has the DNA TGTGCCAGCAGCTATGACGGAGGAGATACGCAGTATTTT. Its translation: CASSYDGGDTQYF.

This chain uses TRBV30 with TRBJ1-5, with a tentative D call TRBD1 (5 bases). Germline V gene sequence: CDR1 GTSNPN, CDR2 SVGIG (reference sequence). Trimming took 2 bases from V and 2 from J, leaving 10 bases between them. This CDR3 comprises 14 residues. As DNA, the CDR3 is TGTGCCTGGAGTCAAGGACACCGCAATCAGCCCCAGCATTTT. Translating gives CAWSQGHRNQPQHF. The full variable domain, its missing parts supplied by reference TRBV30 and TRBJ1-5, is SQTIHQWPATLVQPVGSPLSLECTVEGTSNPNLYWYRQAAGRGLQLLFYSVGIGQISSEVPQNLSASRPQDRQFILSSKKLLLSDSGFYLCAWSQGHRNQPQHFGDGTRLSIL.

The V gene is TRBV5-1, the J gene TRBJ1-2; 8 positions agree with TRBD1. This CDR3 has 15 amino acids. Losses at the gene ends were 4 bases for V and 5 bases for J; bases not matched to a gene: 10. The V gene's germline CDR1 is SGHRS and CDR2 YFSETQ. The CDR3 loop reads CASSPGGQAIYGYTF. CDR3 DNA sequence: TGCGCCAGCAGCCCGGGGGGACAGGCCATTTATGGCTACACCTTC.

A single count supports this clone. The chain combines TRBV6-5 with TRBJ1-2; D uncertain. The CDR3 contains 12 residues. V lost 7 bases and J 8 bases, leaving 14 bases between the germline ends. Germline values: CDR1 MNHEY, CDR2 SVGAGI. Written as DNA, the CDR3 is TGTGCCAGCAAAGAAGGTGCCTCAGGCTACACCTTC. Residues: CASKEGASGYTF.

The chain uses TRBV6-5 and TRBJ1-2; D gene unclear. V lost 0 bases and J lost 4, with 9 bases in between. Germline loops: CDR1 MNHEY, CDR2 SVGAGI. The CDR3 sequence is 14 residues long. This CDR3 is CASSYSSTSYGYTF. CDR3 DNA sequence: TGTGCCAGCAGTTACTCGAGCACTAGCTATGGCTACACCTTC.

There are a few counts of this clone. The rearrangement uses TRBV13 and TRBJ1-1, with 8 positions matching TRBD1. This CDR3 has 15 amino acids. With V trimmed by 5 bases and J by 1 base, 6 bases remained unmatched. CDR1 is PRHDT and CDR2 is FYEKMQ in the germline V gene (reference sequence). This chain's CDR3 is CASSNGQGRNTEAFF. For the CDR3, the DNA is TGTGCCAGCAGCAACGGACAGGGTAGGAACACTGAAGCTTTCTTT.

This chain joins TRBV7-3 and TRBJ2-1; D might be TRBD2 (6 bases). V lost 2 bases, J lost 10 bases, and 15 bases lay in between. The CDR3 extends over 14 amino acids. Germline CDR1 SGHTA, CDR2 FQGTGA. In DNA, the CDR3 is TGTGCCAGCAGCTTACGGGTGTCGGCGGGGGAGCAGTTCTTC. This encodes CASSLRVSAGEQFF.

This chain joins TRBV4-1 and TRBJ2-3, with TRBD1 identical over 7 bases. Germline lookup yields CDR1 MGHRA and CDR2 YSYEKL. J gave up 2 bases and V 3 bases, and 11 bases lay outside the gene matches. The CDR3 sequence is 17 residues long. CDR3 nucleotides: TGCGCCAGCAGCCATGACAAGATGACAGGGCCCACAGATACGCAGTATTTT. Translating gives CASSHDKMTGPTDTQYF.

CDR3 sequence (DNA): TGTGCCAGCACCAGGGGTTACGAGCAGTACTTC. It is translated as CASTRGYEQYF. V usage is TRBV6-5 and J usage is TRBJ2-7; D perhaps matches TRBD1 (6 bases). Germline values: CDR1 MNHEY, CDR2 SVGAGI. Trimming took 7 bases from V and 4 from J, leaving 8 bases between them. The CDR3 contains 11 residues.

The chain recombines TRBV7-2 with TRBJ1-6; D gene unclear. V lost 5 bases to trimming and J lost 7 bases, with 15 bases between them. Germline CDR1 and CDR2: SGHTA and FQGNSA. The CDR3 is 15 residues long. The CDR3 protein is CASSPQVLQNSPLHF. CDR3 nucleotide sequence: TGTGCCAGCAGCCCCCAGGTGTTGCAAAATTCACCCCTCCACTTT.

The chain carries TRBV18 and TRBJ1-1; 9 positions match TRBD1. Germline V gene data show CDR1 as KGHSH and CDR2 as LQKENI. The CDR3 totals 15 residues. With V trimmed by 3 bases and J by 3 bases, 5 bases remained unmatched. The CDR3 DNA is TGTGCCAGCTCACCGGCGGACAGGGGAGACACTGAAGCTTTCTTT. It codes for CASSPADRGDTEAFF.

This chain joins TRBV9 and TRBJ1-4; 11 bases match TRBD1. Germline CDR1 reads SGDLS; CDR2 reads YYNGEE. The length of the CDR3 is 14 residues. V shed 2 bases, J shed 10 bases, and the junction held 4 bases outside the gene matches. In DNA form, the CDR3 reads TGTGCCAGCAGCGTTGCCGGGACAGGGGGAAAACTGTTTTTT. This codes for CASSVAGTGGKLFF.

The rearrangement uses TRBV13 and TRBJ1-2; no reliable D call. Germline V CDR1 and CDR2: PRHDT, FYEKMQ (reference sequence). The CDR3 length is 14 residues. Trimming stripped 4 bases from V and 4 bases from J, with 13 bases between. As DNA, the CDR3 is TGTGCCAGCAGCTCCCTACGACACGGCTATGGCTACACCTTC. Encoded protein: CASSSLRHGYGYTF.

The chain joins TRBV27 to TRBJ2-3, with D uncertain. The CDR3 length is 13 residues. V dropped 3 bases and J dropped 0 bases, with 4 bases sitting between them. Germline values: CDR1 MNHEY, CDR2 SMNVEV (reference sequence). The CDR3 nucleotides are TGTGCCAGCAGTTTCGCTAGCACAGATACGCAGTATTTT. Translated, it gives CASSFASTDTQYF.

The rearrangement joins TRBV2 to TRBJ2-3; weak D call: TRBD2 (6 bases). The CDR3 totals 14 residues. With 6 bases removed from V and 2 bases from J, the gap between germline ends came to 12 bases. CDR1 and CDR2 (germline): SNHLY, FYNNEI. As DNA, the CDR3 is TGTGCCAGCAGCGCCGGGACTTCCACAGATACGCAGTATTTT. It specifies CASSAGTSTDTQYF. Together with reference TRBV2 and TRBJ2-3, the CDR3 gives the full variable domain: EPEVTQTPSHQVTQMGQEVILRCVPISNHLYFYWYRQILGQKVEFLVSFYNNEISEKSEIFDDQFSVERPDGSNFTLKIRSTKLEDSAMYFCASSAGTSTDTQYFGPGTRLTVL.